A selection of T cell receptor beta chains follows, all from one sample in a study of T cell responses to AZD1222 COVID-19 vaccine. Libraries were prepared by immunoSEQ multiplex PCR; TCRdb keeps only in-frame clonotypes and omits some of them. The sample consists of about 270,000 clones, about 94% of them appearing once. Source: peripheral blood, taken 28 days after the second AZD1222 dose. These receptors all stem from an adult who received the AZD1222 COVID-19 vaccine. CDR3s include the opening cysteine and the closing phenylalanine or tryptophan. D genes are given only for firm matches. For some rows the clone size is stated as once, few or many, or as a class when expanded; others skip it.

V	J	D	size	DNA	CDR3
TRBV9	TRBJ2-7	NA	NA	TGTGCCAGCAGCCCCGGGTTAACCTACGAGCAGTACTTC	CASSPGLTYEQYF
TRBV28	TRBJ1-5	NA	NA	TGTGCTGCAGGGAGTAGCAATCAGCCCCAGCATTTT	CAAGSSNQPQHF
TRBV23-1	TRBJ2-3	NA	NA	TGCGCCAGCGGACAGATCACAGATACGCAGTATTTT	CASGQITDTQYF
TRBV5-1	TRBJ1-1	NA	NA	TGCGCCAGCAGCCTCGGGCAGATGAACACTGAAGCTTTCTTT	CASSLGQMNTEAFF
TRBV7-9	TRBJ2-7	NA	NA	TGTGCCAGCAGCTTAGCTCTGGGGGCTTCCTACGAGCAGTACTTC	CASSLALGASYEQYF
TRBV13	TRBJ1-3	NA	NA	TGTGCCAGCAGCTTAGGGCAGGTTCCTGGAAACACCATATATTTT	CASSLGQVPGNTIYF
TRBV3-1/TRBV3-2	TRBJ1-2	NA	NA	TGTGCCAGCACCCGAAACGGGATTAACTATGGCTACACCTTC	CASTRNGINYGYTF
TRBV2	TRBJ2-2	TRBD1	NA	TGTGCCAGCAGTGTAGACAGGGTCGCCGGGGAGCTGTTTTTT	CASSVDRVAGELFF
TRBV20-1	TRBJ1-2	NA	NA	TGCAGTGCTAGCCCCCGAGTAGGCTACACCTTC	CSASPRVGYTF
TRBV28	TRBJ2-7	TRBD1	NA	TGTGCCAGCAGTCCCCACAGGGACAGGGGGCGTCACGAGCAGTACTTC	CASSPHRDRGRHEQYF
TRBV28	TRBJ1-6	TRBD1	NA	TGTGCCAGCAGTTCGGGAGGGGGCGGCGATTCACCCCTCCACTTT	CASSSGGGGDSPLHF
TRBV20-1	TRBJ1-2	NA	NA	TGCAGTGCTAGTTTTAGCAGGGCCCAGAATGGCTACACCTTC	CSASFSRAQNGYTF
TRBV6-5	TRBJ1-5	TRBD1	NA	TGTGCCAGCAGGACAGGGAGGGTTAGCAATCAGCCCCAGCATTTT	CASRTGRVSNQPQHF
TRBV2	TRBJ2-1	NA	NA	TGTGCCAGCAGCGCGATCAATGAGCAGTTCTTC	CASSAINEQFF
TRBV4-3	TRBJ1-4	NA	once	TGCGCCAGCAGCCCTGCGTTTGGGACAACTAATGAAAAACTGTTTTTT	CASSPAFGTTNEKLFF
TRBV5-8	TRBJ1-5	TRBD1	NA	TGTGCCAGCAGCATAACTGCCGGGACAGGGGGCATACAGCCCCAGCATTTT	CASSITAGTGGIQPQHF
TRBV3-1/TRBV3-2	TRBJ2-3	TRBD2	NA	TGTGCCAGCAGCCAACCGGGACTAGCGACCACGGATACGCAGTATTTT	CASSQPGLATTDTQYF
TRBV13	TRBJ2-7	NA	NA	TGTGCCAGCAGCCCCTGGTCGGCTTACGGGGAGCAGTACTTC	CASSPWSAYGEQYF
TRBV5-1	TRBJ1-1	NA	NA	TGCGCCAGCAGCTTGTCTCTACAGGACAGGAACACTGAAGCTTTCTTT	CASSLSLQDRNTEAFF
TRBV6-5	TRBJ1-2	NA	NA	TGTGCCAGCAGGCCCTGCCCCGGGACAAACTATGGCTACACCTTC	CASRPCPGTNYGYTF
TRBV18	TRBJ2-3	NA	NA	TGTGCCAGCTCACCGAGGGGGGCGGTTAGCACAGATACGCAGTATTTT	CASSPRGAVSTDTQYF
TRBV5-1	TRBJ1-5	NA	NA	TGCGCCAGCAGCTTGGGGACCGGGGGTCAGCCCCAGCATTTT	CASSLGTGGQPQHF
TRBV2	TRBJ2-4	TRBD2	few	TGTGCCAGCAGTGAACGGGTTGCGGGGGGAACCAAAAACATTCAGTACTTC	CASSERVAGGTKNIQYF
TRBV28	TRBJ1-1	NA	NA	TGTGCCAGCAGTTTAATAAGGGTGGAGGACACTGAAGCTTTCTTT	CASSLIRVEDTEAFF
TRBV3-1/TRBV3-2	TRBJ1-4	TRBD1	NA	TGTGCCAGCAGCCGCGGGACAGGGGTCGCAACTAATGAAAAACTGTTTTTT	CASSRGTGVATNEKLFF
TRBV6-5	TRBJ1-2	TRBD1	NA	TGTGCCAGCAGTTACGGAGACAGGGTGGACGGCTACACCTTC	CASSYGDRVDGYTF
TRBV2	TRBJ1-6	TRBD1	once	TGTGCCAGCGGACAGGGCAATTCACCCCTCCACTTT	CASGQGNSPLHF
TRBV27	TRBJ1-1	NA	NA	TGTGCCAGCAGTTTAAGAGGGGAAGCGGGTATAGAAGCTTTCTTT	CASSLRGEAGIEAFF
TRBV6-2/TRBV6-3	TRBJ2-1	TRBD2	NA	TGTGCCAGCAGTGATGGGACTAGCGGGAACAGTGAGCAGTTCTTC	CASSDGTSGNSEQFF
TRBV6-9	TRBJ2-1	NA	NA	TGTGCCAGCAGTTTTGCCAGCGGGAATGAGCAGTTCTTC	CASSFASGNEQFF
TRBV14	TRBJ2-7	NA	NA	TGTGCCAGCAGTGGCGGGTACGAGCAGTACTTC	CASSGGYEQYF
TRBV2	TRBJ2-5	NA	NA	TGTGCCAGCACTACCGGCCAAGAGACCCAGTACTTC	CASTTGQETQYF
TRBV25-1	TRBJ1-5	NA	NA	TGTGCCAGCAGTGAATCGGGGAGTGGTCAGCCCCAGCATTTT	CASSESGSGQPQHF
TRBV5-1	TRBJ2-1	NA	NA	TGCGCCAGCAGCTTGGCCTTTCCATCCTACAATGAGCAGTTCTTC	CASSLAFPSYNEQFF
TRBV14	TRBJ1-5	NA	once	TGTGCCAGCAGCCAGCGGGGGGGGCAGCCCCAGCATTTT	CASSQRGGQPQHF
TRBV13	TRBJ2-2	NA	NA	TGTGCCAGCAGGAGGGGAACCGGGGAGCTGTTTTTT	CASRRGTGELFF
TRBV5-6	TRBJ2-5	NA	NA	TGTGCCAGCAGCTTAAGGACCCTCCAAGAGACCCAGTACTTC	CASSLRTLQETQYF
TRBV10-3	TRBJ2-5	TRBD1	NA	TGTGCCATCAGTGGACAGGGGCAACAAGAGACCCAGTACTTC	CAISGQGQQETQYF
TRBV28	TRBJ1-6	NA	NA	TGTGCCAGCAGTTTAGGGGGCTCAAATTCACCCCTCCACTTT	CASSLGGSNSPLHF
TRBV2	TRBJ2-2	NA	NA	TGTGCCAGCATCCCGACGGTTAACACCGGGGAGCTGTTTTTT	CASIPTVNTGELFF
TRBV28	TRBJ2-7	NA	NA	TGTGCCAGCAGTTATACTAAAAGCTCCTACGAGCAGTACTTC	CASSYTKSSYEQYF
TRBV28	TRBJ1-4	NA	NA	TGTGCCGCCCAGGGACAACCTAATGAAAAACTGTTTTTT	CAAQGQPNEKLFF
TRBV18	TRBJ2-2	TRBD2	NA	TGTGCCAGCTCACCGGGGGGGGGAACGAACACCGGGGAGCTGTTTTTT	CASSPGGGTNTGELFF
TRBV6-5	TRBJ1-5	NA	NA	TGTGCCAGCAGTTCCAGACAGCCCAATCAGCCCCAGCATTTT	CASSSRQPNQPQHF
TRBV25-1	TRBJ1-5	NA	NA	TGTGCCAGCAGCCAGACAGGAGGCAATCAGCCCCAGCATTTT	CASSQTGGNQPQHF
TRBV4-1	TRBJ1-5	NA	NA	TGCGCCAGCAGCCCGTCACCATCCGATAGCAATCAGCCCCAGCATTTT	CASSPSPSDSNQPQHF
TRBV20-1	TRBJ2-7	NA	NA	TGCACCCCAAGAGGCGACGAGCAGTACTTC	CTPRGDEQYF
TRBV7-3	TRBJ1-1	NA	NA	TGTGCCAGCAGCCCGGACGGGGCGGCCGAAGCTTTCTTT	CASSPDGAAEAFF
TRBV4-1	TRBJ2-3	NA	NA	TGCGCCAGCAGCCAACTTCTAGGGGTAGGGAATACGCAGTATTTT	CASSQLLGVGNTQYF
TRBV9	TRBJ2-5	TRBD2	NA	TGTGCCAGCAGCGTAGGTGTGCGGGGGGGCAACCAAGAGACCCAGTACTTC	CASSVGVRGGNQETQYF
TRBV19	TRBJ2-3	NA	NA	TGTGCCAGTAAAGAAGGGGATACGCAGTATTTT	CASKEGDTQYF
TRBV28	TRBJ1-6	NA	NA	TGTGTCACTATTGCGGATTCACCCCTCCACTTT	CVTIADSPLHF